The clone carrying this T cell receptor beta chain appeared once. What it recognizes is unknown. These data are taken from a study of immune characteristics of hereditary and idiopathic chronic pancreatitis. Study observations and caveats: Hereditary and idiopathic cases differed in TRBV10, TRBV19, TRBV23 and TRBV5 usage. Controls had less diverse, more clonal TCRbeta repertoires than both pancreatitis groups. No patients had chronic pancreatitis due to alcohol use.

Total pancreatectomy with islet autotransplantation was the source of the chronic pancreatitis pancreas tissue. No T cell sorting was done; genomic DNA came straight from bulk pancreas tissue. Some clones are missing from TCRdb's copy, which holds only in-frame ones; the method was immunoSEQ multiplex PCR. The table shows more than 8,500 clones, with about 76% occurring only once. V lost 5 bases and J lost 0, with 11 bases in between. CDR1 SGHNT and CDR2 YENEEA come from the germline V gene. The CDR3 runs 15 residues. The chain is built from TRBV11-3 and TRBJ2-4; tentatively, D is TRBD2 (5 bases). The sample comprised pancreas tissue with idiopathic chronic pancreatitis. The sequence was obtained from a human donor with chronic pancreatitis. CDR3 in amino acids: CASSVGGSAKNIQYF. The CDR3 DNA sequence: TGTGCCAGCAGCGTCGGAGGTTCAGCCAAAAACATTCAGTACTTC.